Listed here are 17 T cell receptor beta chains from one sample, sequenced in a study of blood T cell repertoires in COVID-19. The assay was immunoSEQ multiplex PCR, and TCRdb's table has in-frame clones only and misses some. The sample holds about 90,000 clones, over 80% seen once. What was sequenced was peripheral blood. These TCRs come from a woman aged 60 to 75 with active COVID-19.

The V call is TRBV28, the J call TRBJ1-2; 9 nucleotides align to TRBD1. The CDR3 length is 16 residues. Trimming at V came to 5 bases and at J to 4 bases, leaving 11 bases not matched to a gene. CDR1 is MDHEN, CDR2 SYDVKM, per germline. This chain's CDR3 is CASSIPGQGALYGYTF. Here the CDR3 DNA reads TGTGCCAGCAGTATACCGGGACAGGGTGCACTCTATGGCTACACCTTC.

This chain connects TRBV2 to TRBJ1-2; possible D gene TRBD1, 5 bases. Per the germline V gene, CDR1 is SNHLY and CDR2 is FYNNEI. V was shortened by 4 bases and J by 1 base, with 13 bases between the two germline ends. CDR3 size: 15 residues. The chain's CDR3 is CASSAPADSNYGYTF. The CDR3 DNA sequence: TGTGCCAGCAGTGCCCCAGCAGACAGTAACTATGGCTACACCTTC.

The J gene is TRBJ2-2, the V gene TRBV11-2; 14 nucleotides align to TRBD2. CDR1 is SGHAT, CDR2 FQNNGV, per germline. The CDR3 is made up of 16 amino acids. V dropped 1 base and J dropped 6; count of bases not matched to a gene: 1. Here the CDR3 DNA reads TGTGCCAGCAGCTTAGGGACTAGCGGGAGGTCCGGGGAGCTGTTTTTT. This translates into CASSLGTSGRSGELFF. Full variable domain (missing parts from reference TRBV11-2 and TRBJ2-2): EAGVAQSPRYKIIEKRQSVAFWCNPISGHATLYWYQQILGQGPKLLIQFQNNGVVDDSQLPKDRFSAERLKGVDSTLKIQPAKLEDSAVYLCASSLGTSGRSGELFFGEGSRLTVL.

The chain is built from TRBV6-5 and TRBJ1-1; TRBD1 agrees at 9 bases. CDR1 is MNHEY, CDR2 SVGAGI, per germline. Losses at the gene ends were 6 bases for V and 3 bases for J; bases not matched to a gene: 8. This CDR3 has 15 residues. CDR3 amino acids: CASSQPGQGYTEAFF. The CDR3 DNA reads TGTGCCAGCAGCCAACCGGGACAGGGCTACACTGAAGCTTTCTTT.

V usage is TRBV4-3 and J usage is TRBJ1-1; D unresolved. Trimming stripped 0 bases from V and 1 base from J, with 9 bases between. The CDR3 runs 15 residues. Germline V gene lookup returns CDR1 LGHNA and CDR2 YSLEER. CDR3 in amino acids: CASSQDLSENTEAFF. DNA of the CDR3: TGCGCCAGCAGCCAAGATCTCTCAGAGAACACTGAAGCTTTCTTT.

The V and J genes are TRBV5-1 and TRBJ1-6; 9 nucleotides align to TRBD1. The length of the CDR3 is 14 residues. V lost 3 bases to trimming and J lost 9 bases; unmatched junction nucleotides: 4. Germline CDR1 is SGHRS and CDR2 is YFSETQ. The CDR3 DNA is TGCGCCAGCAGCTCCGGGACAGGGCCTTCACCCCTCCACTTT. Amino acids: CASSSGTGPSPLHF.

The chain combines TRBV27 with TRBJ1-5; D not resolved. Germline loops: CDR1 MNHEY, CDR2 SMNVEV (reference sequence). The CDR3 runs to 16 residues. V was clipped by 1 base and J by 1 base, with 11 bases between them. CDR3 sequence reads: CASSLLAVNSNQPQHF. DNA of the CDR3: TGTGCCAGCAGTTTATTAGCGGTGAACAGCAATCAGCCCCAGCATTTT.

The V and J genes are TRBV24-1 and TRBJ2-3; 10 nucleotides match TRBD2. CDR1 is KGHDR, CDR2 SFDVKD, per germline. This CDR3 comprises 16 residues. The J segment lost 1 base and the V segment lost 3 bases, leaving 3 bases of the junction unmatched. CDR3 sequence (DNA): TGTGCCACCAGTGATAGGACTAGCGGTCGCACAGATACGCAGTATTTT. Translation gives CATSDRTSGRTDTQYF.

This chain connects TRBV1 to TRBJ2-2; TRBD1, the D gene given by the table, was not confirmed from the DNA. TRBV1 is recorded as a pseudogene. This CDR3 is built from 20 residues. The chain's CDR3 is CTSSLGQGGLRSRSTGELFF. The DNA of the CDR3 is TGCACCAGCAGCCTCGGACAAGGGGGTTTGCGTAGCAGGAGCACCGGGGAGCTGTTTTTT.

This clone was detected only once. V gene TRBV30 combines with J gene TRBJ1-3; D ambiguous. CDR3 length: 13 amino acids. Deletions cut 1 base from V and 0 bases from J, with 4 bases between. Germline CDR1 and CDR2: GTSNPN and SVGIG (reference sequence). The CDR3: CAWSGASGNTIYF. CDR3 in DNA: TGTGCCTGGAGTGGAGCCTCTGGAAACACCATATATTTT. The full variable domain, rest sourced from reference TRBV30 and TRBJ1-3, is SQTIHQWPATLVQPVGSPLSLECTVEGTSNPNLYWYRQAAGRGLQLLFYSVGIGQISSEVPQNLSASRPQDRQFILSSKKLLLSDSGFYLCAWSGASGNTIYFGEGSWLTVV.

V gene TRBV28 combines with J gene TRBJ2-7; the D gene is possibly TRBD1 (6 bases). This CDR3 comprises 13 residues. The germline V gene encodes CDR1 MDHEN and CDR2 SYDVKM. V lost 3 bases, J lost 2 bases, and 8 bases lay in between. The CDR3 reads CASSLPGAYEQYF. CDR3 in DNA: TGTGCCAGCAGTTTGCCAGGGGCCTACGAGCAGTACTTC.

This clone was picked up a small number of times. The chain carries TRBV19 and TRBJ1-5; 10 bases match TRBD1. CDR1 LNHDA and CDR2 SQIVND come from the germline V gene (reference sequence). The CDR3 is 15 residues long. J lost 4 bases, V lost 7 bases, and 7 bases had no gene match. CDR3 protein: CASKGGQGGNQPQHF. The DNA for the CDR3 is TGTGCCAGTAAAGGAGGACAGGGGGGGAATCAGCCCCAGCATTTT.

This sequence joins TRBV19 and TRBJ2-5, with D uncertain. The CDR3 totals 12 residues. The germline V gene encodes CDR1 LNHDA and CDR2 SQIVND (reference sequence). Between the trimmed V and J ends, which lost 1 base and 5 bases, there was a span of 5 bases. CDR3 sequence: CASSIGVETQYF. The CDR3, as DNA: TGTGCCAGTAGTATAGGCGTCGAGACCCAGTACTTC.

This rearrangement joins TRBV4-2 to TRBJ1-5; D perhaps matches TRBD1 (6 bases). This CDR3 spans 16 amino acids. Per germline, CDR1 LGHNA and CDR2 YNFKEQ. V dropped 3 bases and J dropped 3 bases, with 15 bases sitting between them. The CDR3 nucleotides read TGTGCCAGCAGCCAGCACGGGACATCCCCCAATCAGCCCCAGCATTTT. This gives the protein CASSQHGTSPNQPQHF.

J is TRBJ2-5 and V is TRBV5-1; 9 nucleotides line up with TRBD1. The CDR3 totals 15 residues. Germline V gene lookup returns CDR1 SGHRS and CDR2 YFSETQ. The V gene end was trimmed by 4 bases and the J gene end by 2 bases; junction bases not matched to a gene: 6. The CDR3 is CASSTGQGRQETQYF. For the CDR3, the DNA is TGCGCCAGCAGCACCGGACAGGGGAGGCAAGAGACCCAGTACTTC.

J is TRBJ2-7 and V is TRBV30; 7 nucleotides line up with TRBD2. The CDR3 has 17 amino acids. The junction had 14 bases not matched to a gene; V was cut back by 2 bases and J by 1 base. Germline V gene data show CDR1 as GTSNPN and CDR2 as SVGIG (reference sequence). DNA of the CDR3: TGTGCCTGGAGTCTTCACCGGGGCGGGAGTGGGTCCTACGAGCAGTACTTC. As protein: CAWSLHRGGSGSYEQYF.

The chain carries TRBV5-1 and TRBJ2-7; 8 nucleotides agree with TRBD1. The CDR3 length is 14 residues. The V gene's germline CDR1 is SGHRS and CDR2 YFSETQ. V shed 4 bases and J 3 bases; nucleotides not matched to a gene: 6. CDR3 protein: CASSARQGNYEQYF. CDR3 DNA sequence: TGCGCCAGCAGCGCAAGACAGGGGAACTACGAGCAGTACTTC. Together with reference TRBV5-1 and TRBJ2-7, the CDR3 gives the full variable domain: KAGVTQTPRYLIKTRGQQVTLSCSPISGHRSVSWYQQTPGQGLQFLFEYFSETQRNKGNFPGRFSGRQFSNSRSEMNVSTLELGDSALYLCASSARQGNYEQYFGPGTRLTVT.